One and the same sample provided the 31 T cell receptor beta chains below, sequenced in a study of tumor-infiltrating lymphocytes in primary liver carcinoma. Starting material for RNA and DNA co-extraction consisted of about 20-33 mg of unsorted bulk tissue. With a constant-region primer, TCR beta cDNA was made from approximately 520 ng of total RNA. Generation of the TCR beta libraries relied on three nested multiplex PCR rounds using slightly modified ARM-PCR. The two initial PCR rounds, roughly 9 cycles each, used TRBV1-TRBV30 forward and C-beta reverse primers. One entry per CDR3 protein results from TCRdb running MiXCR on the multiplex PCR reads. The profile shows approximately 100,000 distinct CDR3 sequences, around 71% of them singletons. Input material: liver tumor tissue from sampling region 2. Subset: tumor region T2, inferior pole. The receptor source for this set is an older woman with primary liver carcinoma and hepatitis B virus infection.

As regards this clonotype: At one end, the junction sequence differs from germline, possibly due to a read error. The rearrangement joins TRBV4-1 to TRBJ2-3; D is uncertain. Per the germline V gene, CDR1 is MGHRA and CDR2 is YSYEKL. The CDR3 totals 14 residues. The CDR3 spells CANSQTIGIDTQYF. CDR3 nucleotides: TGCGCCAACAGCCAGACGATCGGAATAGATACGCAGTATTTT.

Regarding this clonotype: An end of the junction does not agree with germline; a read error may underlie this. The genes are TRBV7-2 and TRBJ2-3, with D unclear. Germline V gene data show CDR1 as SGHTA and CDR2 as FQGNSA. This CDR3 is built from 11 residues. The chain's CDR3 is CASSLGDTRYF. For the CDR3, the DNA is TGTGCCAGCAGCTTAGGAGATACGCGGTATTTT. Supplemented by reference TRBV7-2 and TRBJ2-3, the full variable domain reads GAGVSQSPSNKVTEKGKDVELRCDPISGHTALYWYRQSLGQGLEFLIYFQGNSAPDKSGLPSDRFSAERTGGSVSTLTIQRTQQEDSAVYLCASSLGDTRYFGPGTRLTVL.

This clonotype appeared a few times. Its ends do not fully match the called genes, so a read error is possible. The chain links TRBV11-2 to TRBJ2-1; 11 bases are shared with TRBD2. Germline V CDR1 and CDR2: SGHAT, FQNNGV. This CDR3 is 16 amino acids long. Here the CDR3 reads CASSPTTSGGYNKQFF. The CDR3 region has the DNA TGTGCCAGCAGCCCAACAACTAGCGGGGGTTACAATAAGCAGTTCTTC.

This clonotype was seen only once. The CDR3 does not end in the conserved phenylalanine or tryptophan, so this is likely a read error. No DNA is shown, since the ends of the CDR3 on it are uncertain; the CDR3 is the one TCRdb lists. J is TRBJ2-7 and V is TRBV7-8; the DNA was not used to check the table's D call, TRBD1. The germline V gene has CDR1 SGHVS and CDR2 FQNEAQ. The CDR3 contains 15 residues when both ends are counted. CDR3 amino acids: CASSLGQGNVYEQDY.

Regarding this clonotype: The CDR3 does not end in the conserved phenylalanine or tryptophan, so this is likely a read error. Because the CDR3's place on the DNA is in doubt, the DNA is left out and the CDR3 is given as listed by TCRdb. The chain has TRBV5-1 and TRBJ2-3; TRBD2 is the table's D call, not checked against the DNA. Germline lookup yields CDR1 SGHRS and CDR2 YFSETQ. The CDR3 is made up of 15 amino acids, end residues included. The CDR3 spells CASSRTSLPTDTQYS.

As concerns this clonotype: It may be a read error: a sequence one base away is much more abundant. The chain couples TRBV4-1 to TRBJ1-1; perhaps TRBD1 as D (5 bases). Germline lookup yields CDR1 MGHRA and CDR2 YSYEKL. The CDR3 totals 14 residues. The CDR3 DNA follows: TGCACCAGCAGCCCCAGGGTACGTGGCACTGAAGCTTTCTTT. Encoded protein: CTSSPRVRGTEAFF.

In this sample, this clonotype turned up a few times. A read error may produce the germline difference seen at one junction end. The V call is TRBV7-9, the J call TRBJ1-2; no definite D call. Germline loops: CDR1 SEHNR, CDR2 FQNEAQ (reference sequence). This CDR3 comprises 12 residues. The CDR3 DNA reads TGTGACAGCGGGAACAGAAACTATGGCTACACCTTC. Its translation: CDSGNRNYGYTF. Complete variable domain (other parts from reference TRBV7-9 and TRBJ1-2): DTGVSQNPRHKITKRGQNVTFRCDPISEHNRLYWYRQTLGQGPEFLTYFQNEAQLEKSRLLSDRFSAERPKGSFSTLEIQRTEQGDSAMYLCDSGNRNYGYTFGSGTRLTVV.

The chain combines TRBV6-2 or TRBV6-3 with TRBJ2-3, with 9 bases lining up with TRBD2. Germline CDR1 reads MNHEY; CDR2 reads SVGEGT. The V segment lost 8 bases and the J segment 14 bases; nucleotides outside the gene matches: 17. The CDR3 consists of 14 residues. CDR3 bases: TGTGCCAGCCTCTTAGCGGGAGCTGCAGATACGATGTATTTT. Translated, it gives CASLLAGAADTMYF.

As for this clonotype: One junction end disagrees with the germline gene, perhaps due to a read error. CDR3 nucleotides: TGTGCTAGCAGCTTAAGGGGTACGACTACCGGGAGACCCTACGAGCAGTACTTC. Translated, it gives CASSLRGTTTGRPYEQYF. The chain uses TRBV11-1 and TRBJ2-7, with D perhaps TRBD2 (6 bases). Germline V CDR1 and CDR2: SGHAT, FQDESV (reference sequence). The CDR3 is made up of 18 amino acids.

There are many counts of this clonotype. The rearrangement joins TRBV28 to TRBJ1-3; TRBD1 might be the D (6 bases). This CDR3 has 16 residues. CDR1 and CDR2 from the germline V gene are MDHEN and SYDVKM. V lost 7 bases and J 0 bases, leaving 16 bases between the germline ends. The CDR3 bases are TGTGCCAGCATTTCTTCGGGGGCAGACTCTGGAAACACCATATATTTT. Translation gives CASISSGADSGNTIYF.

This clonotype was counted many times. The rearrangement joins TRBV28 to TRBJ1-5; D not resolved. This CDR3 region has 14 residues. V was clipped by 3 bases and J by 1 base, with 7 bases between them. The germline gives CDR1 MDHEN, CDR2 SYDVKM. The CDR3: CASSFFDSNQPQHF. CDR3 DNA: TGTGCCAGCAGTTTTTTCGACAGCAATCAGCCCCAGCATTTT.

The count of this clonotype is one. The chain links TRBV11-1 to TRBJ2-7; 7 bases match TRBD1. From germline, CDR1 is SGHAT and CDR2 FQDESV (reference sequence). This CDR3 is built from 16 residues. Here the CDR3 reads CPSCFRPTGVLYEQYF. In DNA form, the CDR3 reads TGTCCTAGCTGCTTCAGGCCCACAGGGGTCCTTTACGAGCAGTACTTC. Using reference TRBV11-1 and TRBJ2-7 for the parts outside the CDR3, the full variable domain is EAEVAQSPRYKITEKSQAVAFWCDPISGHATLYWYRQILGQGPELLVQFQDESVVDDSQLPKDRFSAERLKGVDSTLKIQPAELGDSAMYLCPSCFRPTGVLYEQYFGPGTRLTVT.

Worth noting for this clonotype: At one of its ends the junction is not consistent with the germline gene, which may arise from a read error. The chain recombines TRBV11-2 with TRBJ1-1, with no clear D. Germline CDR1 SGHAT, CDR2 FQNNGV. CDR3 length: 13 amino acids. In DNA form, the CDR3 reads TGTGCCAGCAACTTAATTGGGAACACTGGAGCTTTCTTT. Its translation: CASNLIGNTGAFF. The full variable domain, completed using reference TRBV11-2 and TRBJ1-1, is EAGVAQSPRYKIIEKRQSVAFWCNPISGHATLYWYQQILGQGPKLLIQFQNNGVVDDSQLPKDRFSAERLKGVDSTLKIQPAKLEDSAVYLCASNLIGNTGAFFGQGTRLTVV.

Concerning this clonotype itself: The junction differs from germline at one of its ends, possibly a read error. This chain links TRBV11-3 with TRBJ2-1; unclear D gene. CDR1 is SGHNT and CDR2 is YENEEA in the germline V gene. The CDR3 covers 12 residues. CDR3 sequence (DNA): TGTACCAGCAGCAGAACAATCTTTAGGCTGTTCTTC. Translating it yields CTSSRTIFRLFF.

This clonotype has a count of ten or more. Sequence at one end of the junction differs from germline and may be a read error. J is TRBJ1-2 and V is TRBV6-1, with TRBD1 matching over 7 bases. CDR1 MNHNS and CDR2 SASEGT come from the germline V gene. The CDR3 contains 12 residues. The CDR3 bases are TGTGCCAGCGGCCGACAGGGTCAAGGCTACGCCTTC. It is translated as CASGRQGQGYAF.

To note about this clonotype: One end of the junction does not line up with germline, which may come from a read error. V is TRBV11-2 and J is TRBJ2-7; the D call may be TRBD1 or TRBD2 (5 bases each). Germline V CDR1 and CDR2: SGHAT, FQNNGV. The CDR3 loop spans 15 amino acids. The CDR3 protein is CASILDPAGTYEQHF. In nucleotides, the CDR3 is TGTGCCAGCATCTTAGACCCTGCAGGGACCTACGAGCAGCACTTC.

This clonotype was recorded many times. The chain combines TRBV29-1 with TRBJ2-7; D perhaps matches TRBD2 (5 bases). The CDR3 is 14 residues long. Germline V lookup: CDR1 SQVTM, CDR2 ANQGSEA. Trimming cost V 3 bases and J 5 bases, with 17 bases left between them. The CDR3 DNA follows: TGCAGCGTTGATCCTGGACGAACCGGGAACGAGCAGTACTTC. It codes for CSVDPGRTGNEQYF.

Concerning this clonotype: Because it lacks the conserved phenylalanine or tryptophan at the end, this CDR3 is likely a read error. CDR3 nucleotide sequence: TGTGCCAGCAGCTTAAAGGTCCCTACTGGCGGGAGAGCAACAGATACGCAGTATTTG. As protein: CASSLKVPTGGRATDTQYL. The chain links TRBV11-1 to TRBJ2-3; 7 nucleotides agree with TRBD2. Germline values: CDR1 SGHAT, CDR2 FQDESV (reference sequence). The CDR3 has 19 amino acids. The J segment lost 3 bases and the V segment lost 2 bases, leaving 17 bases of the junction unmatched.

In regard to this clonotype: Germline and junction disagree at one end, which may indicate a read error. This sequence joins TRBV11-1 and TRBJ2-2, with D possibly being TRBD2 (5 bases). The germline CDR1 and CDR2 sequences are SGHAT and FQDESV (reference sequence). There are 17 residues in the CDR3. CDR3 bases: TGTGCCAGCAGGGGAAGAACTGGATCCGCGAACACTGGGGAGCAGTTTTTT. Translation: CASRGRTGSANTGEQFF.

About this clonotype: At one end, the junction sequence differs from germline, possibly due to a read error. The rearrangement links TRBV29-1 to TRBJ2-5; D uncertain. The CDR3 has 15 residues. CDR1 is SQVTM and CDR2 is ANQGSEA in the germline V gene. This CDR3 is CSVDGPTRSIETQYF. CDR3 DNA: TGCAGCGTTGATGGCCCGACAAGGTCCATTGAGACCCAGTATTTC.

Note on this clonotype: Since the CDR3 does not end with the conserved phenylalanine or tryptophan, this likely comes from a read error. The chain uses TRBV6-1 and TRBJ2-1, with TRBD2 matching 8 bases. Germline V gives CDR1 MNHNS, CDR2 SASEGT. The CDR3 totals 14 residues. The CDR3 region has the DNA TGTGCCAGCAGTGAGGGGGCGGGAGGCAATGCGCAGTTCTTA. This codes for CASSEGAGGNAQFL.

Worth noting for this clonotype: Germline is not matched at one junction end, which may reflect a read error. V is TRBV11-3 and J is TRBJ2-1; 7 nucleotides align to TRBD2. The CDR3 spans 17 residues. Germline CDR1 SGHNT, CDR2 YENEEA. CDR3 loop: CASSLGRGEWGVHEHFF. Here the CDR3 DNA reads TGTGCCAGCAGCTTAGGTCGGGGGGAGTGGGGTGTACATGAGCACTTCTTC.

About this clonotype: Being one base from a much bigger clone, this may be a read error. The conserved phenylalanine or tryptophan is not found at the CDR3 terminus, so this likely reflects a read error. The chain carries TRBV14 and TRBJ1-6; 8 nucleotides agree with TRBD1. Losses at the gene ends were 6 bases for V and 9 bases for J; bases not matched to a gene: 4. This CDR3 contains 13 residues. Looked up from germline, CDR1 is SGHDN and CDR2 is FVKESK. The CDR3 protein is CASSLTGGSPLHS. CDR3 DNA sequence: TGTGCCAGCAGTCTTACAGGGGGTTCACCCCTCCACTCT.

The rearrangement links TRBV11-2 to TRBJ2-7; D gene unclear. The CDR3 is made up of 13 amino acids. V was clipped by 6 bases and J by 5 bases, with 14 bases between them. Per germline, CDR1 SGHAT and CDR2 FQNNGV. CDR3 DNA sequence: TGTGCCAGCAGTCAATCGCCCGCTAACGAGCAGTACTTC. Protein: CASSQSPANEQYF.

In this sample, this clonotype turned up a few times. The genes are TRBV28 and TRBJ2-7, with D possibly TRBD2 on 5 matching bases. Germline CDR1 and CDR2: MDHEN and SYDVKM. V was shortened by 3 bases and J by 1 base, with 22 bases between the two germline ends. This CDR3 comprises 18 residues. DNA of the CDR3: TGTGCCAGCAGTTTCTCCGGGCTCAACTCGAGGAGGTCCTACGAGCAGTACTTC. Protein product: CASSFSGLNSRRSYEQYF.

In the case of this clonotype: An end of the junction does not agree with germline; a read error may underlie this. This chain uses TRBV4-2 with TRBJ2-1; weak D call: TRBD2 (7 bases). This CDR3 contains 15 residues. In germline, CDR1 is LGHNA, CDR2 YNFKEQ. CDR3 DNA: TGTGCCAGCAGCCAAGATTTCTGCGGGGGCAATGAGCAGTTATTC. Protein product: CASSQDFCGGNEQLF.

Concerning this clonotype itself: At one of its ends the junction is not consistent with the germline gene, which may arise from a read error. This chain uses TRBV11-2 with TRBJ2-7; 14 bases line up with TRBD2. From germline, CDR1 is SGHAT and CDR2 FQNNGV. The CDR3 is 17 amino acids. CDR3 loop: CASSSGLAGGYAYEHYF. DNA of the CDR3: TGTGCCAGCAGTTCTGGACTAGCGGGGGGTTACGCCTACGAGCACTACTTC. Looking up the rest from reference TRBV11-2 and TRBJ2-7 gives the full variable domain: EAGVAQSPRYKIIEKRQSVAFWCNPISGHATLYWYQQILGQGPKLLIQFQNNGVVDDSQLPKDRFSAERLKGVDSTLKIQPAKLEDSAVYLCASSSGLAGGYAYEHYFGPGTRLTVT.

A few counts support this clonotype. This sequence may be a read error, since a much larger clone differs from it by one base. The chain couples TRBV12-3 or TRBV12-4 to TRBJ2-7; TRBD2 matches 8 bases. This CDR3 is built from 13 residues. The V segment lost 5 bases and the J segment 5 bases; nucleotides outside the gene matches: 5. Written as DNA, the CDR3 is TGTGCCAGCAGTCTTTGGCGGGAGGACGAGCAGTACTTC. This codes for CASSLWREDEQYF.

A note on this clonotype: Without the conserved terminal phenylalanine or tryptophan, this CDR3 likely stems from a read error. This chain's CDR3 is CSVEDPRKRLGYTL. CDR3 nucleotide sequence: TGCAGCGTTGAAGATCCCCGGAAAAGGCTTGGCTACACCTTG. The genes are TRBV29-1 and TRBJ1-2; no reliable D call. Trimming took 0 bases from V and 7 from J, leaving 15 bases between them. Germline values: CDR1 SQVTM, CDR2 ANQGSEA. The CDR3 spans 14 residues.

The chain couples TRBV9 to TRBJ2-1; 12 bases are shared with TRBD2. This CDR3 region has 15 residues. Germline CDR1 and CDR2: SGDLS and YYNGEE. V lost 3 bases and J lost 5; bases outside the gene matches: 3. The CDR3 is CASSARTSGNNEQFF. DNA of the CDR3: TGTGCCAGCAGCGCAAGGACTAGCGGGAACAATGAGCAGTTCTTC.

This clonotype was seen a few times. Being one base from a much bigger clone, this may be a read error. The chain employs TRBV6-6 and TRBJ2-7; the D gene is possibly TRBD1 (6 bases). The CDR3 has 16 residues. Germline CDR1 MNHNY, CDR2 SVGAGI (reference sequence). Trimming pared 9 bases from V and 4 bases from J, leaving 25 bases between. CDR3 DNA: TGTGCCAGGACCGACCCCACCGAAGACAGGATGTACGAGCAGTACTTC. Protein product: CARTDPTEDRMYEQYF.